This TCR beta chain was retrieved from a study of blood T cells in healthy people across ages. Study-wide results and limits: Age showed a roughly linear inverse relationship with TCR beta diversity per million T cells.

Through a sample-barcoded 5' primer and a J-beta primer mix, a second PCR was run for about 6 to 11 cycles. Template switching added a 12-random-nucleotide identifier to every cDNA molecule. Individual samples furnished no less than 3 million CDR3-containing paired-end reads apiece. MiXCR was run by TCRdb on the 5' RACE reads, yielding one entry per CDR3 protein. Among about 800,000 distinct CDR3 sequences listed, around 50% were seen once. For this clonotype: Its specificity is not known. Its ends do not fully match the called genes, so a read error is possible.

The CDR3 extends over 15 amino acids. Germline V gene sequence: CDR1 SGHTA, CDR2 FQGNSA. The V gene is TRBV7-2, the J gene TRBJ1-6; TRBD1 aligns across 9 bases. This TCR derives from a man older than 75 in good health. What was sequenced was blood. For the CDR3, the DNA is TGTGCCAGCAGCGCAAGCCGGGACAGGGTTTCACCCCCCCACTTT. Protein: CASSASRDRVSPPHF.